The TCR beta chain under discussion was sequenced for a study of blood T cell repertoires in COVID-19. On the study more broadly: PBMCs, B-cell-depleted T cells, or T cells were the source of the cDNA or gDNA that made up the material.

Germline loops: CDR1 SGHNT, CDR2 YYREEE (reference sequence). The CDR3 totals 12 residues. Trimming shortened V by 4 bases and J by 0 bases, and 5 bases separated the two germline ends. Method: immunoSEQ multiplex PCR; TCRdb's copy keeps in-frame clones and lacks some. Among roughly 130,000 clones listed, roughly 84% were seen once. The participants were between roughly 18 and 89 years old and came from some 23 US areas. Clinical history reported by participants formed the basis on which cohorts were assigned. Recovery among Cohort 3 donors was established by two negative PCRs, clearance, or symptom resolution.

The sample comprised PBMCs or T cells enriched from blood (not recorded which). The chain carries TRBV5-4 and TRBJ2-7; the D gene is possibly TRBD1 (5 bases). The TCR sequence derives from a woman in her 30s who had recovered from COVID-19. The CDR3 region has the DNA TGTGCCAGCAGCCAGGGCTCCTACGAGCAGTACTTC. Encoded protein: CASSQGSYEQYF.